These 2 T cell receptor beta chains came from one sample sequenced in a study of PD-1 blockade in classical Hodgkin lymphoma. Data came from immunoSEQ multiplex PCR; TCRdb stores just in-frame clones and leaves some out. The sample has over 25,000 clones; about 70% are singletons. Time point meaning: cycle 4 day 1 (C4D1), after 6 weeks of nivolumab. After autologous stem cell transplantation all patients relapsed, and prior brentuximab vedotin exposure differed between cohorts. Sequences were derived from peripheral blood mononuclear cells (PBMCs), sampled before the fourth cycle of nivolumab. All receptors derive from a human donor with classical Hodgkin lymphoma.

This clone was detected once. The genes are TRBV15 and TRBJ1-1; 8 bases map to TRBD1. From germline, CDR1 is LNHNV and CDR2 YYDKDF (reference sequence). V lost 0 bases to trimming and J lost 10 bases; unmatched junction nucleotides: 4. This CDR3 comprises 13 residues. The CDR3 sequence: CATSRDTGGRAFF. The CDR3, as DNA: TGTGCCACCAGCAGAGATACAGGGGGAAGAGCTTTCTTT.

This clone was picked up one time. This sequence joins TRBV25-1 and TRBJ2-7; perhaps TRBD1 as D (5 bases). There are 14 residues in the CDR3. V lost 1 base to trimming and J lost 6 bases, with 13 bases between them. Germline V gene lookup returns CDR1 MGHDK and CDR2 SYGVNS. The CDR3 loop is CASSESGRRGEQYF. The CDR3 bases are TGTGCCAGCAGTGAATCGGGTCGAAGGGGCGAGCAGTACTTC.